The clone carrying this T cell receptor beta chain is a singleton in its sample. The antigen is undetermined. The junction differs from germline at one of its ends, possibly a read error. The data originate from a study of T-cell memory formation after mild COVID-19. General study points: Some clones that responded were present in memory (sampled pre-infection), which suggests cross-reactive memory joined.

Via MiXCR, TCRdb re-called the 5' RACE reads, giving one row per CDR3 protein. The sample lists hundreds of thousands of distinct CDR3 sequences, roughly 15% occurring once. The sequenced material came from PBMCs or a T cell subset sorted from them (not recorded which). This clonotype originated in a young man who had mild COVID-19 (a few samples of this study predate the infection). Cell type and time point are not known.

The DNA for the CDR3 is TGTTCCAGCAGCTTAGGACGTTCCGGGGAGCTGTTTTTT. It codes for CSSSLGRSGELFF. This chain uses TRBV7-2 with TRBJ2-2; D uncertain. Germline-derived CDR1 and CDR2 are SGHTA and FQGNSA. The CDR3 extends over 13 amino acids.